This T cell receptor beta chain was captured by sequencing in a study of cytotoxic CD8 clonotypes in ibrutinib-treated CLL. Some clones are missing from TCRdb's copy, which holds only in-frame ones; the method was immunoSEQ multiplex PCR. Of approximately 330,000 clones detected, roughly 79% appear once; the ten largest clones hold 5% to 7%. This CDR3 has 17 residues. V was shortened by 1 base and J by 4 bases, with 17 bases between the two germline ends. The germline V gene has CDR1 SGHVS and CDR2 FNYEAQ. The sequences come from PBMCs, collected before ibrutinib treatment. The chain couples TRBV7-6 to TRBJ2-1; D may be TRBD1 (5 bases). The TCR comes from a human donor with chronic lymphocytic leukemia. CDR3 loop: CASSLEAGLGHYNEQFF. The CDR3 DNA reads TGTGCCAGCAGCTTAGAAGCAGGGTTAGGCCATTACAATGAGCAGTTCTTC.